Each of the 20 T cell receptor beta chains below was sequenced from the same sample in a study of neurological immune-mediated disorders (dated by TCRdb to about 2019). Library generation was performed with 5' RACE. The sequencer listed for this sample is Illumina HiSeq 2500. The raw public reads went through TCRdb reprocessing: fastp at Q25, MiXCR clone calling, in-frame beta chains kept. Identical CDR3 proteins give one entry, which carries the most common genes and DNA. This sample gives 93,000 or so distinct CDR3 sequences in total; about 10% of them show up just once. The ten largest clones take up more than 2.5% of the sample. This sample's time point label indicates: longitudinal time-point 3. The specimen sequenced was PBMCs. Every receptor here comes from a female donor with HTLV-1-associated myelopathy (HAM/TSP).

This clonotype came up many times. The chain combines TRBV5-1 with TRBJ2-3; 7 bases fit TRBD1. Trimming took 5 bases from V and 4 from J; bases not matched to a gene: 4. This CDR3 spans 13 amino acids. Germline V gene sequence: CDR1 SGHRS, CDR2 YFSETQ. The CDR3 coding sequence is TGCGCCAGCAGTACAGGGGTAGCAGATACGCAGTATTTT. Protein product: CASSTGVADTQYF.

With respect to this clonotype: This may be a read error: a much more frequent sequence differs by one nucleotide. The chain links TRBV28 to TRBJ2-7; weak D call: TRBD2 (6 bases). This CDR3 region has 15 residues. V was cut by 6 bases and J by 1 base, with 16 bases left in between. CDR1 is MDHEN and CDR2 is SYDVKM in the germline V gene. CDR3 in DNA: TGTGCCAGCAGGGGAGTGGCAGGGAGGTCCTACGAGCAGTACTTC. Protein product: CASRGVAGRSYEQYF.

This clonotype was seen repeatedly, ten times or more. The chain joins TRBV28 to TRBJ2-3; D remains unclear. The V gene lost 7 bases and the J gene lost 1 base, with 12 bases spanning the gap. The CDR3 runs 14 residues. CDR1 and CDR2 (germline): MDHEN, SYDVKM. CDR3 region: CASNAVAGTDTQYF. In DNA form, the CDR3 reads TGTGCCAGCAATGCCGTCGCGGGCACAGATACGCAGTATTTT. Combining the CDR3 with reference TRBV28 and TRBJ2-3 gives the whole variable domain DVKVTQSSRYLVKRTGEKVFLECVQDMDHENMFWYRQDPGLGLRLIYFSYDVKMKEKGDIPEGYSVSREKKERFSLILESASTNQTSMYLCASNAVAGTDTQYFGPGTRLTVL.

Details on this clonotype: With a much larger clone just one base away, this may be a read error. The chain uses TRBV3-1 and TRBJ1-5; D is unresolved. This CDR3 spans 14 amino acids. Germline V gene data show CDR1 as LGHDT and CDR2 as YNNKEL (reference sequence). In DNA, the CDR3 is TGTGCCAACAGCCAAGGAGGAGGAGATCAGCCCCAGCATTTT. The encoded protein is CANSQGGGDQPQHF.

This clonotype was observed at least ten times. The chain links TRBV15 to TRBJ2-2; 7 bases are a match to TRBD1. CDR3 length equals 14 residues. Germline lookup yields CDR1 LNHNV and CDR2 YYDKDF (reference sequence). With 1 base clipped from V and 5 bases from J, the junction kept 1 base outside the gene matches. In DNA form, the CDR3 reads TGTGCCACCAGCAGAGTGACAGGGACCGGGGAGCTGTTTTTT. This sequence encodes CATSRVTGTGELFF.

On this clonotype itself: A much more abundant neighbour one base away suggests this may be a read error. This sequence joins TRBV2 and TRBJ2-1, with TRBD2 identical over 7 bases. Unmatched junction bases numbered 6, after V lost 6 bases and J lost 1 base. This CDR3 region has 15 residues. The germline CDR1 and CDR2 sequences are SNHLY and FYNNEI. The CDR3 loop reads CASRGPGGSYNEQFF. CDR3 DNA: TGTGCCAGCAGGGGCCCGGGGGGTTCCTACAATGAGCAGTTCTTC.

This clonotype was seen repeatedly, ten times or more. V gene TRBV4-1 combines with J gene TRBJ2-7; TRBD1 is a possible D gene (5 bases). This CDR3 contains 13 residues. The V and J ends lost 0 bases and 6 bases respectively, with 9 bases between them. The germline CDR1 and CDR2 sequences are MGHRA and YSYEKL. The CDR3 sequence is CASSQDRVGEQYF. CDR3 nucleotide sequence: TGCGCCAGCAGCCAAGACAGGGTGGGCGAGCAGTACTTC.

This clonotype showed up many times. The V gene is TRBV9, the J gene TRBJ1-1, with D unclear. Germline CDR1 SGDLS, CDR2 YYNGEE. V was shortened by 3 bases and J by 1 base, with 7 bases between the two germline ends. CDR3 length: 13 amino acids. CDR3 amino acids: CASSGPGNTEAFF. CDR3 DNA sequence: TGTGCCAGCAGCGGTCCAGGGAACACTGAAGCTTTCTTT.

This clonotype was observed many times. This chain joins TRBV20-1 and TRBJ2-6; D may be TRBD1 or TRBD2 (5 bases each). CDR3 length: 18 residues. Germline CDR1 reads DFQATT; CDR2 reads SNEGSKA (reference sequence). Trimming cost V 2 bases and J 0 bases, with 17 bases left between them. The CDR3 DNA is TGCAGTGCTAGAAGTAACAGGCGAGGGGTCTCTGGGGCCAACGTCCTGACTTTC. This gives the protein CSARSNRRGVSGANVLTF.

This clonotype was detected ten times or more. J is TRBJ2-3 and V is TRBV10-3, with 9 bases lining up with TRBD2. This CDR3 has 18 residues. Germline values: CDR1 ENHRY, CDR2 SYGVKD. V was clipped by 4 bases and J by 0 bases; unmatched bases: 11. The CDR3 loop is CAISAASGGPSSTDTQYF. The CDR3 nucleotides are TGTGCCATCAGTGCGGCGAGCGGGGGGCCTTCTAGCACAGATACGCAGTATTTT.

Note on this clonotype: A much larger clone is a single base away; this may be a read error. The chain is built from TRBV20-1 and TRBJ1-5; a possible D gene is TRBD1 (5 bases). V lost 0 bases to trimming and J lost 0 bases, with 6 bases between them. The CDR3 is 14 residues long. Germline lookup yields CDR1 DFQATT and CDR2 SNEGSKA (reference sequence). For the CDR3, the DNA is TGCAGTGCTAGAGAGGGGGGTAGCAATCAGCCCCAGCATTTT. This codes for CSAREGGSNQPQHF.

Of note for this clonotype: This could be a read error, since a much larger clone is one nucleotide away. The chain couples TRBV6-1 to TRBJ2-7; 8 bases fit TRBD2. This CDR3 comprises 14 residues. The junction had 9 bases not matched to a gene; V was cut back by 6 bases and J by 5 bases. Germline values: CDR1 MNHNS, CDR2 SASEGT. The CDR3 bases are TGTGCCAGCAGCACGGGGGTCGGGGGGGACGAGCAGTACTTC. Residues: CASSTGVGGDEQYF.

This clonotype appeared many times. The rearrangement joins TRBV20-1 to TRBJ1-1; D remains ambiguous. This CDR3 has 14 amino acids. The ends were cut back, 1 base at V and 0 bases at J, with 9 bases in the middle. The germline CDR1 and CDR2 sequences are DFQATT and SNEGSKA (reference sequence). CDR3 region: CSARVGNLNTEAFF. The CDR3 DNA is TGCAGTGCTAGAGTTGGTAACTTGAACACTGAAGCTTTCTTT.

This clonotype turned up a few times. The CDR3 DNA reads TGTGCCAGCAGCTTATTCGTGGGCTCTAGCGGCTACAATGAGCAGTTCTTC. This gives the protein CASSLFVGSSGYNEQFF. This chain joins TRBV7-2 and TRBJ2-1, with TRBD2 matching 7 bases. Trimming cost V 2 bases and J 3 bases; bases outside gene matches: 10. The germline V gene has CDR1 SGHTA and CDR2 FQGNSA. The CDR3 has 17 residues. Based on the CDR3 plus reference TRBV7-2 and TRBJ2-1, the full variable domain is GAGVSQSPSNKVTEKGKDVELRCDPISGHTALYWYRQSLGQGLEFLIYFQGNSAPDKSGLPSDRFSAERTGGSVSTLTIQRTQQEDSAVYLCASSLFVGSSGYNEQFFGPGTRLTVL.

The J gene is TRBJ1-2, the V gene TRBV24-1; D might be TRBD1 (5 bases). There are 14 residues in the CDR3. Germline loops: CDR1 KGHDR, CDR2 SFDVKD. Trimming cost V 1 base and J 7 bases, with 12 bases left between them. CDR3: CATSDLRGNGGYTF. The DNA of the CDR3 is TGTGCCACCAGTGATTTAAGGGGAAATGGTGGCTACACCTTC.

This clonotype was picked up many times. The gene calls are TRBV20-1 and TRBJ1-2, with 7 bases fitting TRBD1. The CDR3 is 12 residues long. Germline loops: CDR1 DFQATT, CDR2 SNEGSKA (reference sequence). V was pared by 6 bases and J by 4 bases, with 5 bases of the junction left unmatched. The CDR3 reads CSATQGSYGYTF. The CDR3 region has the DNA TGCAGTGCAACACAGGGGTCCTATGGCTACACCTTC.

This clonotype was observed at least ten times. CDR3 in amino acids: CSSGDSTDTQYF. The DNA of the CDR3 is TGCAGCTCCGGGGACTCCACAGATACGCAGTATTTT. The rearrangement uses TRBV29-1 and TRBJ2-3, with D possibly matching TRBD2 (6 bases). CDR1 SQVTM and CDR2 ANQGSEA come from the germline V gene. This CDR3 region has 12 residues. Trimming shortened V by 8 bases and J by 2 bases, and 11 bases separated the two germline ends.

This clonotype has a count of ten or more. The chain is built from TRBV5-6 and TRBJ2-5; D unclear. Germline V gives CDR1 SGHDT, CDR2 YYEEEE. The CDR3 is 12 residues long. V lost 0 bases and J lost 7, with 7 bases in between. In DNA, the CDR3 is TGTGCCAGCAGCTTGGGAGATTCGACCCAGTACTTC. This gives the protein CASSLGDSTQYF.

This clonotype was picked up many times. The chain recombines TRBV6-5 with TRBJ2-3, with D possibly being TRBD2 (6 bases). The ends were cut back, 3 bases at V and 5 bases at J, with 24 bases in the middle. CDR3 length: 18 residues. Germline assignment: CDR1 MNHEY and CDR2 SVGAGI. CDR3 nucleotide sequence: TGTGCCAGCAGTTATAGCCCCGGGAGTAGCGTGTTTGGAGATACGCAGTATTTT. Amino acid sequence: CASSYSPGSSVFGDTQYF.

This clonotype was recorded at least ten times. CDR3 in amino acids: CASSQEIQRGATGGANVLTF. The CDR3 DNA reads TGTGCCAGCAGCCAAGAAATACAGCGGGGGGCCACGGGGGGGGCCAACGTCCTGACTTTC. The V call is TRBV4-2, the J call TRBJ2-6; 9 bases are shared with TRBD2. V gave up 0 bases and J gave up 4 bases; unmatched junction bases: 13. The CDR3 loop spans 20 amino acids. Germline values: CDR1 LGHNA, CDR2 YNFKEQ.